One and the same sample provided the 18 T cell receptor beta chains below, sequenced in a study of T-cell memory formation after mild COVID-19. One entry per CDR3 protein results from TCRdb running MiXCR on the 5' RACE reads. This sample carries under 650,000 distinct CDR3 sequences, around 17% of them seen once, and the ten largest clones take more than 10%. The specimen was PBMCs or a T cell subset sorted from them (not recorded which). The receptor source for this set is an adult woman who had mild COVID-19 (a few samples of this study predate the infection). Cell type and time point are not known.

In its sample, this clonotype was seen a few times. V gene TRBV4-1 combines with J gene TRBJ2-7, with a possible D match to TRBD2 (5 bases). The germline V gene encodes CDR1 MGHRA and CDR2 YSYEKL. The CDR3 consists of 12 residues. V was trimmed by 8 bases and J by 3 bases, leaving 11 bases between them. Here the CDR3 reads CASRSSSYEQYF. CDR3 bases: TGCGCCAGCCGCTCTAGCAGCTACGAGCAGTACTTC.

This clonotype turned up a few times. The CDR3 spells CATSDLQRSMNTEAFF. DNA of the CDR3: TGTGCCACCAGTGATTTACAGAGATCCATGAACACTGAAGCTTTCTTT. The chain couples TRBV24-1 to TRBJ1-1; D not resolved. This CDR3 contains 16 residues. Trimming removed 1 base at V and 0 bases at J, with 11 bases between. CDR1 KGHDR and CDR2 SFDVKD come from the germline V gene.

The chain combines TRBV14 with TRBJ2-7; D is uncertain. V lost 0 bases, J lost 3 bases, and 12 bases lay in between. The CDR3 is 15 amino acids. Germline V gives CDR1 SGHDN, CDR2 FVKESK. This CDR3 is CASSQDETRFYEQYF. DNA of the CDR3: TGTGCCAGCAGCCAAGATGAGACCCGCTTCTACGAGCAGTACTTC.

The J gene is TRBJ2-5, the V gene TRBV14; unclear D gene. Trimming shortened V by 1 base and J by 8 bases, and 11 bases separated the two germline ends. The CDR3 is 13 amino acids. Germline-derived CDR1 and CDR2 are SGHDN and FVKESK. The CDR3 DNA sequence: TGTGCCAGCAGCCAAGTTTTGTGGGAAACCCAGTACTTC. Translation gives CASSQVLWETQYF.

The table lists this clonotype with a few counts. This chain joins TRBV7-2 and TRBJ1-1; D gene ambiguous. Germline values: CDR1 SGHTA, CDR2 FQGNSA. Trimming stripped 0 bases from V and 5 bases from J, with 16 bases between. CDR3 length equals 16 residues. CDR3 coding DNA: TGTGCCAGCAGCTTAGCTTTTGGGAAGGGTATAACTGAAGCTTTCTTT. This gives the protein CASSLAFGKGITEAFF. The whole variable domain, filled in from reference TRBV7-2 and TRBJ1-1, reads GAGVSQSPSNKVTEKGKDVELRCDPISGHTALYWYRQSLGQGLEFLIYFQGNSAPDKSGLPSDRFSAERTGGSVSTLTIQRTQQEDSAVYLCASSLAFGKGITEAFFGQGTRLTVV.

This clonotype was counted only a few times. This chain joins TRBV12-3 or TRBV12-4 and TRBJ1-1; maybe TRBD1 (6 bases). CDR3 size: 17 residues. V lost 5 bases and J 0 bases, leaving 19 bases between the germline ends. CDR3 DNA sequence: TGTGCCAGCAGTCGCCCTAGACAGGCCCATTTGAACACTGAAGCTTTCTTT. Encoded protein: CASSRPRQAHLNTEAFF.

In this sample, this clonotype turned up a few times. V and J are TRBV7-9 and TRBJ1-2; 8 positions match TRBD1. Germline CDR1 and CDR2: SEHNR and FQNEAQ (reference sequence). The length of the CDR3 is 13 residues. With 5 bases clipped from V and 6 bases from J, the junction kept 5 bases outside the gene matches. CDR3 in DNA: TGTGCCAGCAGCACCCGGACAGGGCATGGCTACACCTTC. It encodes CASSTRTGHGYTF.

The chain carries TRBV27 and TRBJ1-6; the D is unclear. The V end lost 4 bases, the J end lost 5 bases, and 6 bases lay between the germline ends. Germline CDR1 MNHEY, CDR2 SMNVEV (reference sequence). CDR3 length: 13 residues. CDR3 sequence reads: CASSYNDNSPLHF. CDR3 bases: TGTGCCAGCAGTTACAATGATAATTCACCCCTCCACTTT.

Only a few counts were recorded for this clonotype. This chain joins TRBV12-3 or TRBV12-4 and TRBJ2-7, with D perhaps TRBD1 (5 bases). The CDR3 is 15 residues long. V lost 3 bases to trimming and J lost 2 bases, with 14 bases between them. This chain's CDR3 is CASSFDSLLTYEQYF. The CDR3 DNA reads TGTGCCAGCAGTTTCGACAGCCTCTTAACCTACGAGCAGTACTTC.

The genes are TRBV12-3 or TRBV12-4 and TRBJ2-7; the D gene is possibly TRBD2 (6 bases). The CDR3 has 14 amino acids. V shed 5 bases and J shed 3 bases, with 14 bases lying between them. Here the CDR3 DNA reads TGTGCCAGCAGTCTGGTGACTAGACACTACGAGCAGTACTTC. Translation gives CASSLVTRHYEQYF.

This chain joins TRBV21-1 and TRBJ2-3; the table calls TRBD1, which could not be checked here. TRBV21-1 is shown as a pseudogene. The CDR3 totals 16 residues. The CDR3 region is CASSKARGVPTDTQYF. The CDR3 DNA sequence: TGTGCCAGCAGCAAAGCCCGGGGGGTACCCACAGATACGCAGTATTTT.

The gene calls are TRBV12-3 or TRBV12-4 and TRBJ1-5; no reliable D call. With 0 bases removed from V and 0 bases from J, the gap between germline ends came to 9 bases. The CDR3 sequence is 16 residues long. The CDR3 DNA sequence: TGTGCCAGCAGTTTAGCCAGGTGGGGTAGCAATCAGCCCCAGCATTTT. This sequence encodes CASSLARWGSNQPQHF.

This chain uses TRBV7-2 with TRBJ1-2; TRBD1 is a possible D gene (6 bases). The germline V gene has CDR1 SGHTA and CDR2 FQGNSA. The length of the CDR3 is 15 residues. The V end lost 6 bases, the J end lost 6 bases, and 20 bases lay between the germline ends. The CDR3 loop reads CASRVMNRVGHGYTF. In nucleotides, the CDR3 is TGTGCCAGCAGGGTAATGAACAGGGTGGGACATGGCTACACCTTC.

This clonotype was counted between two and nine times. The J gene is TRBJ2-3, the V gene TRBV7-9; D remains unclear. Germline CDR1 SEHNR, CDR2 FQNEAQ (reference sequence). The V gene lost 5 bases and the J gene lost 8 bases, with 11 bases spanning the gap. The CDR3 has 12 amino acids. CDR3 loop: CASSPVLVTQYF. The CDR3 bases are TGTGCCAGCAGCCCAGTCTTGGTTACGCAGTATTTT.

This rearrangement joins TRBV4-1 to TRBJ1-2; tentative D call: TRBD1 (5 bases). The germline V gene has CDR1 MGHRA and CDR2 YSYEKL. V lost 2 bases and J lost 7, with 11 bases in between. CDR3 size: 13 residues. The CDR3 region has the DNA TGCGCCAGCAGCCAACTCCAGGGTGGTGGCTACACCTTC. Translation gives CASSQLQGGGYTF.

In its sample, this clonotype was seen a few times. V is TRBV7-2 and J is TRBJ2-7; D possibly corresponds to TRBD2 (6 bases). V was trimmed by 6 bases and J by 1 base, leaving 16 bases between them. The length of the CDR3 is 15 residues. Germline CDR1 is SGHTA and CDR2 is FQGNSA. CDR3 nucleotides: TGTGCCAGCAGAGCCGAATGGGCGGGGTCCTACGAGCAGTACTTC. Translation: CASRAEWAGSYEQYF. Variable domain in full (rest from reference TRBV7-2 and TRBJ2-7): GAGVSQSPSNKVTEKGKDVELRCDPISGHTALYWYRQSLGQGLEFLIYFQGNSAPDKSGLPSDRFSAERTGGSVSTLTIQRTQQEDSAVYLCASRAEWAGSYEQYFGPGTRLTVT.

The V call is TRBV24-1, the J call TRBJ1-2, with D possibly being TRBD1 (6 bases). The CDR3 contains 15 residues. V dropped 4 bases and J dropped 7 bases, with 18 bases sitting between them. Germline CDR1 and CDR2: KGHDR and SFDVKD. The chain's CDR3 is CATSDLDSPAGGYTF. The CDR3 coding sequence is TGTGCCACCAGTGACTTGGACAGCCCAGCGGGTGGCTACACCTTC.

This clonotype was seen a few times. V gene TRBV7-6 combines with J gene TRBJ2-5; the D gene could be TRBD1 or TRBD2 (5 bases each). Between the trimmed V and J ends, which lost 5 bases and 7 bases, there was a span of 14 bases. The CDR3 is made up of 13 amino acids. The germline gives CDR1 SGHVS, CDR2 FNYEAQ. CDR3 sequence: CASSPGAQGTQYF. The CDR3 region has the DNA TGTGCCAGCAGCCCCGGGGCCCAGGGGACCCAGTACTTC.